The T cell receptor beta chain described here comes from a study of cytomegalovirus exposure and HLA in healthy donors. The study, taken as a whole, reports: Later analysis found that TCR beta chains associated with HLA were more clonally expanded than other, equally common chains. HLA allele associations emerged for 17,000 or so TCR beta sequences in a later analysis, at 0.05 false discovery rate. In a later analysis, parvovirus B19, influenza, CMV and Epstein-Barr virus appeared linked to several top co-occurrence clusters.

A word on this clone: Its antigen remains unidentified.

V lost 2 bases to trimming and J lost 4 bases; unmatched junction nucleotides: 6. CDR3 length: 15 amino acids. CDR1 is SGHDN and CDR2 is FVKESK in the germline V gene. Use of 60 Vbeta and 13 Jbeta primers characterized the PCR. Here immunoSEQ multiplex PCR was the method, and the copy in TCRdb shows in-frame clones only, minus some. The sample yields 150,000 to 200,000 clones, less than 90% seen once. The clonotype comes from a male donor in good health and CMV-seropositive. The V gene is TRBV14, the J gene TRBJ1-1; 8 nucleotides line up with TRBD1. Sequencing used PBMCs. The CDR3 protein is CASSQRTGRTTEAFF. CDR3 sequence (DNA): TGTGCCAGCAGCCAACGGACAGGGAGGACCACTGAAGCTTTCTTT.